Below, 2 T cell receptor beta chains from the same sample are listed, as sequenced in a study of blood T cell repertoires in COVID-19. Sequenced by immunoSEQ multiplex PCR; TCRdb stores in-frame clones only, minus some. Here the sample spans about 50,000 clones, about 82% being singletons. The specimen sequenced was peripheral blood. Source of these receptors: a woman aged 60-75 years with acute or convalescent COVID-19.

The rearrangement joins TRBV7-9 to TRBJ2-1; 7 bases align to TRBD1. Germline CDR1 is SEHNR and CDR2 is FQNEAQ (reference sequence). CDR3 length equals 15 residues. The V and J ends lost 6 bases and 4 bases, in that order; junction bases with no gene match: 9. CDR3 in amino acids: CASSQPGQTYNEQFF. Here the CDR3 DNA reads TGTGCCAGCAGTCAACCGGGACAGACATACAATGAGCAGTTCTTC. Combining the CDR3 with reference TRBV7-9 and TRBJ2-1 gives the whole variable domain DTGVSQNPRHKITKRGQNVTFRCDPISEHNRLYWYRQTLGQGPEFLTYFQNEAQLEKSRLLSDRFSAERPKGSFSTLEIQRTEQGDSAMYLCASSQPGQTYNEQFFGPGTRLTVL.

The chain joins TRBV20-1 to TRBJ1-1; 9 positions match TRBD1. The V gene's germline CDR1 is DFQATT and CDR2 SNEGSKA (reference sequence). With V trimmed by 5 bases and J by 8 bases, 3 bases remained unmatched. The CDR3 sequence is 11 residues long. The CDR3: CSAPGQGEAFF. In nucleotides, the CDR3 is TGCAGTGCTCCGGGACAGGGCGAAGCTTTCTTT.